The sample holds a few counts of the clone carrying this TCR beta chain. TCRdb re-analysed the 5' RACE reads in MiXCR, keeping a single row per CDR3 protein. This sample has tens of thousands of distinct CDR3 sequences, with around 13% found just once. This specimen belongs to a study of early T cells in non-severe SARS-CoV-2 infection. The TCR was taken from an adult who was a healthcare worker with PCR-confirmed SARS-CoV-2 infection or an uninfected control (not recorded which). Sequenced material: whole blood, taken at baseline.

The CDR3 nucleotides are TGTGCCAGCAGCTTACGGACTCAGGGGGGCAATGAGCAGTTCTTC. Translating gives CASSLRTQGGNEQFF. The gene calls are TRBV7-8 and TRBJ2-1, with D maybe TRBD1 (7 bases). Trimming took 2 bases from V and 6 from J, leaving 14 bases between them. CDR3 length: 15 residues. CDR1 and CDR2 from the germline V gene are SGHVS and FQNEAQ.